This TCR beta chain was profiled in a study of CD8+ T cells in alopecia areata. Germline V gene data show CDR1 as SGHNT and CDR2 as YYREEE (reference sequence). This CDR3 spans 18 amino acids. V gave up 4 bases and J gave up 0 bases; unmatched junction bases: 9. Following extraction, RNA underwent reverse transcription to cDNA, which served as the sequencing template. TCRdb's copy holds only in-frame clones and misses some; the assay was immunoSEQ multiplex PCR. The sample yields 150,000 or so clones, around 87% seen once. Samples from alopecia areata patients were lesional scalp punch biopsies and peripheral blood.

The specimen comprised CD8+ T cells sorted from blood, sampled at week 0. V usage is TRBV5-4 and J usage is TRBJ2-2, with TRBD2 matching 10 bases. The TCR was taken from a human donor with alopecia areata. Written as DNA, the CDR3 is TGTGCCAGCAGCGCGGAATATAGCGGGGGGCCGAACACCGGGGAGCTGTTTTTT. This encodes CASSAEYSGGPNTGELFF.